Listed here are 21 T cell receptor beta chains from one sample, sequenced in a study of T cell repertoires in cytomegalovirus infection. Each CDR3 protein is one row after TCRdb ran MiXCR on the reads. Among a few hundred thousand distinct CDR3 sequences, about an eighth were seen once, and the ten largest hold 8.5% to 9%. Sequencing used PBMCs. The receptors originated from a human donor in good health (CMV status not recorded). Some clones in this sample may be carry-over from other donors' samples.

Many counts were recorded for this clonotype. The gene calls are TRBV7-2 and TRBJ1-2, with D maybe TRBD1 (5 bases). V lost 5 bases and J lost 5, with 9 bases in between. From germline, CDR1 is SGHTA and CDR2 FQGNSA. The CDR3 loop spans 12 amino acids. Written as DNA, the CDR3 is TGTGCCAGCAGCCACGGGGCATATGGCTACACCTTC. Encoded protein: CASSHGAYGYTF.

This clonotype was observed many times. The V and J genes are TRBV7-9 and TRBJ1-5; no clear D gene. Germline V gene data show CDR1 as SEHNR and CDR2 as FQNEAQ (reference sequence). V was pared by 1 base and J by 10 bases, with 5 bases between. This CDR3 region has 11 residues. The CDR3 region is CASSLEGPQHF. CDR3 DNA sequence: TGTGCCAGCAGCTTAGAAGGTCCCCAGCATTTT. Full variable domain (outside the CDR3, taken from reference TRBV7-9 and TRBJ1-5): DTGVSQNPRHKITKRGQNVTFRCDPISEHNRLYWYRQTLGQGPEFLTYFQNEAQLEKSRLLSDRFSAERPKGSFSTLEIQRTEQGDSAMYLCASSLEGPQHFGDGTRLSIL.

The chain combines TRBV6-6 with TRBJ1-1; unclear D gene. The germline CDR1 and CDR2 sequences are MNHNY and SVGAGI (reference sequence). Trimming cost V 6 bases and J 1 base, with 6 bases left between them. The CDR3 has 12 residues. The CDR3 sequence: CASRVKNTEAFF. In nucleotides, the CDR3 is TGTGCCAGCAGAGTGAAGAACACTGAAGCTTTCTTT.

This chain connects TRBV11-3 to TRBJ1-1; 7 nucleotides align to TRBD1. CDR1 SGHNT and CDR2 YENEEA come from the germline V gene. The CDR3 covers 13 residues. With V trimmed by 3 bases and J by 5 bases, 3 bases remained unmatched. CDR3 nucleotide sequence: TGTGCCAGCAGCTTCGGACAGGAGACTGAAGCTTTCTTT. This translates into CASSFGQETEAFF.

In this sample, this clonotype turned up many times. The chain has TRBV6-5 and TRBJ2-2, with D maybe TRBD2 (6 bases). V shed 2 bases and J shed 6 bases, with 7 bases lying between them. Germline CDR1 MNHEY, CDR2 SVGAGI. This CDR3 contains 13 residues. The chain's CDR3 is CASSYGGSGELFF. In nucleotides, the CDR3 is TGTGCCAGCAGTTACGGGGGGTCCGGGGAGCTGTTTTTT.

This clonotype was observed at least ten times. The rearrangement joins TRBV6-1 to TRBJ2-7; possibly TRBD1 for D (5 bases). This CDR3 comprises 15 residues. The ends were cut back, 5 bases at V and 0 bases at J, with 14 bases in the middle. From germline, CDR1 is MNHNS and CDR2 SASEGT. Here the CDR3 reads CASSPAQGFSYEQYF. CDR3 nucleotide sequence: TGTGCCAGCAGTCCCGCCCAGGGATTCTCCTACGAGCAGTACTTC.

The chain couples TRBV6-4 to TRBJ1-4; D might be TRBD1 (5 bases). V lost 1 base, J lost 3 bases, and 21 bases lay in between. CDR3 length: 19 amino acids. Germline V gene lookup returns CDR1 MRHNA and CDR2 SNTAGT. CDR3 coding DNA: TGTGCCAGCAGTGACTTTGGGGACCGTCACCTCATGGCTAATGAAAAACTGTTTTTT. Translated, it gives CASSDFGDRHLMANEKLFF.

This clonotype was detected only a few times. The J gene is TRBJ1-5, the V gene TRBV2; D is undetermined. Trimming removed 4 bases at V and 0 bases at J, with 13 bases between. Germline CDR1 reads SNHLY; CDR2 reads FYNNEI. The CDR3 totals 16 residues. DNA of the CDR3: TGTGCCAGCAGTGTGGTCGGTCCGAATAGCAATCAGCCCCAGCATTTT. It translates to CASSVVGPNSNQPQHF.

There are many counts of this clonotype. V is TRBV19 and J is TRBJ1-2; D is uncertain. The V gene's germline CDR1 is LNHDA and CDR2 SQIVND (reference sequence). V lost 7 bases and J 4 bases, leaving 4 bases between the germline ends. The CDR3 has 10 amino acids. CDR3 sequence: CASKAYGYTF. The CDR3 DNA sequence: TGTGCCAGTAAAGCCTATGGCTACACCTTC. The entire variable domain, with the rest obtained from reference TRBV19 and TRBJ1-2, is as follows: DGGITQSPKYLFRKEGQNVTLSCEQNLNHDAMYWYRQDPGQGLRLIYYSQIVNDFQKGDIAEGYSVSREKKESFPLTVTSAQKNPTAFYLCASKAYGYTFGSGTRLTVV.

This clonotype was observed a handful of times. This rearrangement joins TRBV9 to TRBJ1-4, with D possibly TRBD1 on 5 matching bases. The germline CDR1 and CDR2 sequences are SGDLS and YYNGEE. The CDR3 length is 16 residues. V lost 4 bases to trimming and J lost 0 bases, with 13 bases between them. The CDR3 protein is CASSPLGTATNEKLFF. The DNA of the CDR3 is TGTGCCAGCAGCCCCCTGGGGACTGCAACTAATGAAAAACTGTTTTTT.

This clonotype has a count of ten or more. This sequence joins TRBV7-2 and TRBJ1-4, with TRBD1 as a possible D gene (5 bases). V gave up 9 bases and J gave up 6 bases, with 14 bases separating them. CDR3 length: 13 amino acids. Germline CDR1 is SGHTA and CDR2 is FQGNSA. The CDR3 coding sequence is TGTGCCAGTGGGGGGGGGACGGATGAAAAACTGTTTTTT. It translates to CASGGGTDEKLFF.

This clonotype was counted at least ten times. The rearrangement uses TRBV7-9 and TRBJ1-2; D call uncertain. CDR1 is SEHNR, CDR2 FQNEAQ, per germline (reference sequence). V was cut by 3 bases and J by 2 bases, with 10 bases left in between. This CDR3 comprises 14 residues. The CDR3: CASSLAVLNYGYTF. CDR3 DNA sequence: TGTGCCAGCAGCTTGGCAGTGCTCAACTATGGCTACACCTTC.

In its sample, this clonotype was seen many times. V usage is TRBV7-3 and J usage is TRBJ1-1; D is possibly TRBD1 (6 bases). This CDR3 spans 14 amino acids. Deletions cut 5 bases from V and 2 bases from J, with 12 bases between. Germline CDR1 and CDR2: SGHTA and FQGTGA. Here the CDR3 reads CASSPGQRNTEAFF. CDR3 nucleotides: TGTGCCAGCAGCCCAGGACAGCGAAACACTGAAGCTTTCTTT.

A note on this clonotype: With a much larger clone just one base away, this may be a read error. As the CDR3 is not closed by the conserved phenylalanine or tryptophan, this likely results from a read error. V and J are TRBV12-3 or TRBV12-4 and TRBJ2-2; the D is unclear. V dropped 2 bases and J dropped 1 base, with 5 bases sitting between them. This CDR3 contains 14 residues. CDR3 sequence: CASSLLGNTGELFY. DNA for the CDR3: TGTGCCAGCAGTTTACTAGGGAACACCGGGGAGCTGTTTTAT.

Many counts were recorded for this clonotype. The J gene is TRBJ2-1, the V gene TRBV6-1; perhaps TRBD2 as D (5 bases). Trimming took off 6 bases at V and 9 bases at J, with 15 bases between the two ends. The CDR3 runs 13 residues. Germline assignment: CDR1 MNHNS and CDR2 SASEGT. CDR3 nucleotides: TGTGCCAGCAGCTGGACGGCCGAGGGTGAGCAGTTCTTC. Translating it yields CASSWTAEGEQFF.

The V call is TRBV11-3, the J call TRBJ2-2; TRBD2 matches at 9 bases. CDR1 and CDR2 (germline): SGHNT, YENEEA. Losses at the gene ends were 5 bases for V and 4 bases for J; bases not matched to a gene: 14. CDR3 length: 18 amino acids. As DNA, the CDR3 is TGTGCCAGCAGCCCCTATACCCCAGCGGGGGGTGCCACCGGGGAGCTGTTTTTT. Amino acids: CASSPYTPAGGATGELFF.

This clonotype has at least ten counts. In nucleotides, the CDR3 is TGTGCTAGTGGTTTGGGCAGCGGGAAGACCGGGGAGCTGTTTTTT. This translates into CASGLGSGKTGELFF. The chain carries TRBV12-5 and TRBJ2-2, with TRBD2 matching 7 bases. The CDR3 extends over 15 amino acids. CDR1 and CDR2 from the germline V gene are LGHNT and FRNRAP. V lost 1 base to trimming and J lost 5 bases; unmatched junction nucleotides: 4.

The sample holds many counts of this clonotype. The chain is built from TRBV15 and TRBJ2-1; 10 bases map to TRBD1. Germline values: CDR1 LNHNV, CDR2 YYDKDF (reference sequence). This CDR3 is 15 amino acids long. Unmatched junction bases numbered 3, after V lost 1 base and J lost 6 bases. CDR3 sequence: CATSRGQGAINEQFF. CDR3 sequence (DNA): TGTGCCACCAGCAGAGGACAGGGGGCGATCAATGAGCAGTTCTTC.

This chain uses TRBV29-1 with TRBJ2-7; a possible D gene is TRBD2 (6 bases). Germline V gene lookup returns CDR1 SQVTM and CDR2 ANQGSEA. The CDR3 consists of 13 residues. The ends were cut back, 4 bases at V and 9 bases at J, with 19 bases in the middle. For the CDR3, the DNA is TGCAGCGTTGTTCGGGACTCCGAACTAAGGCAGTACTTC. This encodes CSVVRDSELRQYF.

The CDR3, as DNA: TGCAGCGTTCCCGACAGGGCCCACCCAGATACGCAGTATTTT. Amino acids: CSVPDRAHPDTQYF. The V call is TRBV29-1, the J call TRBJ2-3, with TRBD1 identical over 7 bases. V lost 5 bases to trimming and J lost 4 bases; unmatched junction nucleotides: 9. This CDR3 has 14 amino acids. Germline CDR1 SQVTM, CDR2 ANQGSEA.

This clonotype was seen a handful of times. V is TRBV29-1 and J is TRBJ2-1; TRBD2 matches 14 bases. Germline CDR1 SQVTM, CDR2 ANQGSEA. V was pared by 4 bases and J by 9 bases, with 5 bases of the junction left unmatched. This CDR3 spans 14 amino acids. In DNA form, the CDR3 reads TGCAGCGTTGGACTAGCGGGGGGGCCGAGTGAGCAGTTCTTC. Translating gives CSVGLAGGPSEQFF.